The 10 T cell receptor beta chains below were found in one sample sequenced in a study of T cells in Graves' hyperthyroidism and ophthalmopathy. Researchers took RNA transcripts and amplified the TCR beta CDR3 regions from them. A set of HTBI primers served as the primers for a first-round RT-PCR of the TCR CDR3. TCRdb re-analysed the multiplex PCR reads in MiXCR, keeping a single row per CDR3 protein. Of hundreds of thousands of distinct CDR3 sequences listed, around 15% are singletons. The sample taken for sequencing was blood. The source of these receptors is a woman in her thirties or forties with Graves' ophthalmopathy.

This clonotype was seen more than once but under ten times. The chain recombines TRBV2 with TRBJ2-6, with TRBD2 identical over 14 bases. Germline V gives CDR1 SNHLY, CDR2 FYNNEI. The length of the CDR3 is 18 residues. V shed 6 bases, J shed 3 bases, and the junction held 7 bases outside the gene matches. CDR3 protein: CASRATSGRANGANVLTF. In DNA, the CDR3 is TGTGCCAGCAGGGCGACTAGCGGGAGGGCCAATGGGGCCAACGTCCTGACTTTC.

This clonotype was found a few times. A much larger clone differs from this one at a single base, so this may be a read error. The chain joins TRBV27 to TRBJ1-1, with D perhaps TRBD1 (6 bases). The V gene's germline CDR1 is MNHEY and CDR2 SMNVEV (reference sequence). There are 17 residues in the CDR3. Trimming cost V 5 bases and J 4 bases, with 23 bases left between them. The chain's CDR3 is CASSPTVLGHISTEAFF. The CDR3 DNA sequence: TGTGCCAGCAGTCCGACCGTCCTGGGACACATAAGCACTGAAGCTTTCTTT.

The chain employs TRBV18 and TRBJ2-5, with D possibly called TRBD1 or TRBD2 (5 bases each). Germline V gene lookup returns CDR1 KGHSH and CDR2 LQKENI. The ends were cut back, 2 bases at V and 4 bases at J, with 11 bases in the middle. This CDR3 comprises 14 residues. The CDR3 DNA reads TGTGCCAGCTCACCAGGGGGACCCCGAGAGACCCAGTACTTC. It codes for CASSPGGPRETQYF.

The chain has TRBV20-1 and TRBJ2-5; 15 bases map to TRBD2. The CDR3 length is 15 residues. The trim removed 5 bases at V and 1 base at J, leaving 2 bases unmatched. Germline lookup yields CDR1 DFQATT and CDR2 SNEGSKA (reference sequence). Here the CDR3 reads CSAGTSGGIQETQYF. CDR3 bases: TGCAGTGCTGGGACTAGCGGGGGGATCCAAGAGACCCAGTACTTC.

The V gene is TRBV15, the J gene TRBJ2-3; 9 nucleotides line up with TRBD2. Germline V gene data show CDR1 as LNHNV and CDR2 as YYDKDF (reference sequence). V gave up 2 bases and J gave up 2 bases; unmatched junction bases: 5. The CDR3 covers 16 residues. The CDR3 DNA reads TGTGCCACCAGCAGACCCCTAGCGGGGAACACAGATACGCAGTATTTT. Residues: CATSRPLAGNTDTQYF.

This clonotype was detected ten times or more. The chain uses TRBV18 and TRBJ2-3; no clear D. The germline CDR1 and CDR2 sequences are KGHSH and LQKENI. CDR3 length: 15 residues. Trimming pared 0 bases from V and 3 bases from J, leaving 10 bases between. The CDR3 nucleotides read TGTGCCAGCTCACCACCGGTCCCGAAAACAGATACGCAGTATTTT. This encodes CASSPPVPKTDTQYF. Together with reference TRBV18 and TRBJ2-3, the CDR3 gives the full variable domain: NAGVMQNPRHLVRRRGQEARLRCSPMKGHSHVYWYRQLPEEGLKFMVYLQKENIIDESGMPKERFSAEFPKEGPSILRIQQVVRGDSAAYFCASSPPVPKTDTQYFGPGTRLTVL.

Only a few counts were recorded for this clonotype. The chain is built from TRBV4-1 and TRBJ2-1, with TRBD2 matching 8 bases. CDR3 size: 16 residues. Germline CDR1 MGHRA, CDR2 YSYEKL. Germline trimming cut 0 bases from V and 4 bases from J; bases unmatched to any gene: 5. The DNA for the CDR3 is TGCGCCAGCAGCCAAGATCTCCTAGCGGGTTACAATGAGCAGTTCTTC. Translating it yields CASSQDLLAGYNEQFF.

This clonotype was counted many times. The chain is built from TRBV12-3 or TRBV12-4 and TRBJ2-2, with 11 bases lining up with TRBD2. With V trimmed by 5 bases and J by 7 bases, 6 bases remained unmatched. The CDR3 runs 15 residues. The CDR3 DNA sequence: TGTGCCAGCAGTCCAACTAGCGGGAGTGTCGGGGAGCTGTTTTTT. Protein product: CASSPTSGSVGELFF.

This clonotype was detected only once. The J gene is TRBJ1-6, the V gene TRBV4-1, with a tentative D call TRBD1 (6 bases). This CDR3 comprises 16 residues. CDR1 is MGHRA and CDR2 is YSYEKL in the germline V gene. The V end lost 0 bases, the J end lost 10 bases, and 16 bases lay between the germline ends. The CDR3 here is CASSQETNRVGSPLHF. CDR3 bases: TGCGCCAGCAGCCAAGAGACGAACAGGGTAGGATCACCCCTCCACTTT.

In the case of this clonotype: A read error may be the cause here, since a much bigger clone is one base away. The chain joins TRBV7-3 to TRBJ2-1; 8 nucleotides match TRBD2. CDR1 and CDR2 (germline): SGHTA, FQGTGA. V lost 2 bases, J lost 6 bases, and 9 bases stayed unmatched. The length of the CDR3 is 16 residues. The CDR3 coding sequence is TGTGCCAGCAGCTTAGGTCTCCAGCGGGAGCCCAATGAGCAGTTCTTC. This sequence encodes CASSLGLQREPNEQFF.